This is a list of T cell receptor beta chains from one sample in a study of post-analysis software for immune sequencing data. Via MiXCR, TCRdb re-called the PCR reads, giving one row per CDR3 protein. The sample has almost 700,000 distinct CDR3 sequences, about 60% seen once. Sequencing was performed on blood. These receptor sequences come from a girl aged 2-10 years with multiple sclerosis. The conserved cysteine and the conserved F or W are not part of the CDR3 here. Fields, in order: V gene, CDR3 protein.

v_call: TRBV7-2; cdr3_aa: ASSLAAASGVTDTQY
v_call: TRBV3-1; cdr3_aa: ASSQEAVAFWRPQETQY
v_call: TRBV7-2; cdr3_aa: ASSRQGLPGYT
v_call: TRBV27; cdr3_aa: ASSLRGRDEQF
v_call: TRBV29-1; cdr3_aa: SVAGLWGDAGVQF
v_call: TRBV6-1; cdr3_aa: ASSGNTGGIGETQY
v_call: TRBV7-3; cdr3_aa: ASSPRLAGRDEQF
v_call: TRBV3-1; cdr3_aa: ASSQVRSGRNEQY
v_call: TRBV4-3; cdr3_aa: ASGAGGRVPSSGGDTQY
v_call: TRBV5-1; cdr3_aa: ASSLRGQGPTDTQY
v_call: TRBV6-2/TRBV6-3; cdr3_aa: ASSPQTGNYGYT
v_call: TRBV6-6; cdr3_aa: ASTGSGEQETQY
v_call: TRBV6-2/TRBV6-3; cdr3_aa: ASTGNSGFTHNEQF
v_call: TRBV10-3; cdr3_aa: AIWDGQYEQY
v_call: TRBV6-6; cdr3_aa: ASRQLQDRDNQPQH
v_call: TRBV4-2; cdr3_aa: ASSQVRDYLYEQY